This T cell receptor (beta chain) was observed in a study of T cells in Graves' hyperthyroidism and ophthalmopathy. About the study: Peripheral blood was drawn at first diagnosis, prior to all treatment.

Amplified TCR beta CDR3 regions derived from RNA transcripts. The HTBI set primed first-round TCR CDR3 RT-PCR. TCRdb independently ran MiXCR on the multiplex PCR reads; one entry per CDR3 protein. The table has approximately 350,000 distinct CDR3 sequences, 13% to 15% seen once. General study results and limits: Median prediction lead before ophthalmopathy onset was 6 to 8 months with the model. Ophthalmopathy and stable hyperthyroidism were told apart by a 13 V-J model.

There are a few counts of this clonotype. Its target is unknown. Patients with uncontrolled infections, other autoimmune diseases, pregnancy or lactation were excluded. The sequenced sample was blood. The source of this sequence is a woman in her fifties or sixties with Graves' ophthalmopathy.

The DNA for the CDR3 is TGTGCCAGCCGGACTAGCGGGAGGTCTTTGGGTGAGACCCAGTACTTC. Translating gives CASRTSGRSLGETQYF. V usage is TRBV28 and J usage is TRBJ2-5; 14 positions match TRBD2. The CDR3 totals 16 residues. J lost 5 bases, V lost 8 bases, and 10 bases had no gene match. Germline assignment: CDR1 MDHEN and CDR2 SYDVKM.